This T cell receptor (beta chain) was documented in a study of blood T cell repertoires in COVID-19. Study-level background: Material from acute and convalescent COVID-19 was sourced from the United States, Italy and Spain.

TCRdb keeps only in-frame clones here, not all; method: immunoSEQ multiplex PCR. The profile shows approximately 530,000 clones, less than 90% of them singletons. The material sequenced was peripheral blood. This clonotype originated in a woman aged 45-65 years with COVID-19, enrolled during active disease.

The CDR3 bases are TGTGCCAGCAGTATGACAGGGAGCTCCTATAATTCACCCCTCCACTTT. Its translation is CASSMTGSSYNSPLHF. The chain employs TRBV28 and TRBJ1-6; TRBD1 aligns across 7 bases. From germline, CDR1 is MDHEN and CDR2 SYDVKM. This CDR3 is 16 amino acids long. Trimming cost V 5 bases and J 0 bases; bases outside gene matches: 4.